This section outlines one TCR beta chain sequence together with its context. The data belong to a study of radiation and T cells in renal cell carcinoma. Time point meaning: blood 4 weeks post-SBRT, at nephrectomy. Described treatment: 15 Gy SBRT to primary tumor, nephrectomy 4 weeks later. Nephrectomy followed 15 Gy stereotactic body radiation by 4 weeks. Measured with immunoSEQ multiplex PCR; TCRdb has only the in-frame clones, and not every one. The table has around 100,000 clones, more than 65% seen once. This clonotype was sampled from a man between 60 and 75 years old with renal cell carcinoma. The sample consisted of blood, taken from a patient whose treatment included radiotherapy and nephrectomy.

CDR3: CASSPGQGTEAFF. DNA for the CDR3: TGTGCCAGCAGTCCAGGACAGGGCACTGAAGCTTTCTTT. V and J are TRBV25-1 and TRBJ1-1; TRBD1 agrees at 8 bases. CDR3 length equals 13 residues. The germline CDR1 and CDR2 sequences are MGHDK and SYGVNS. The junction had 3 bases not matched to a gene; V was cut back by 5 bases and J by 4 bases.